Shown below are 7 T cell receptor beta chains from a single sample sequenced in a study of human T cells and chemical hapten exposure. Time point here: patch test 3, about 24 weeks after DPC sensitization. The treatment was: therapeutic diphenylcyclopropenone sensitization with weekly scalp DPC. TCRdb re-called the RACE reads through MiXCR, storing one row per CDR3 protein. The sample contains some 91,000 distinct CDR3 sequences, 25% to 35% of which appear only once. The input for sequencing was whole blood, taken in connection with sensitization to the hapten diphenylcyclopropenone (DPC). The receptors originated from a man between 40 and 49 years old with alopecia areata. Some clones in this sample may be carry-over from other donors' samples.

V gene TRBV20-1 combines with J gene TRBJ2-7; TRBD2 matches 13 bases. This CDR3 has 15 amino acids. Germline V gene sequence: CDR1 DFQATT, CDR2 SNEGSKA (reference sequence). V lost 3 bases to trimming and J lost 6 bases; unmatched junction nucleotides: 8. CDR3 region: CSASQPGLAGTEQYF. The CDR3, as DNA: TGCAGTGCTAGCCAACCGGGACTAGCGGGAACCGAGCAGTACTTC.

The chain uses TRBV11-3 and TRBJ2-1; 10 positions match TRBD1. This CDR3 has 24 residues. Germline V lookup: CDR1 SGHNT, CDR2 YENEEA. The trim removed 4 bases at V and 4 bases at J, leaving 31 bases unmatched. This CDR3 reads CASSSQIIPHRDRGRLYPYNEQFF. CDR3 DNA sequence: TGTGCCAGCAGCTCCCAGATCATCCCTCACCGGGACAGGGGCCGCTTATACCCATACAATGAGCAGTTCTTC.

CDR3 nucleotides: TGTGCCAGCAGCCCTCAGACAGGGGCTAACTATGGCTACACCTTC. Translation gives CASSPQTGANYGYTF. This chain uses TRBV7-2 with TRBJ1-2, with 8 bases that match TRBD1. The CDR3 is 15 amino acids. V lost 5 bases and J lost 0; bases outside the gene matches: 5. Germline V CDR1 and CDR2: SGHTA, FQGNSA. Combining the CDR3 with reference TRBV7-2 and TRBJ1-2 gives the whole variable domain GAGVSQSPSNKVTEKGKDVELRCDPISGHTALYWYRQSLGQGLEFLIYFQGNSAPDKSGLPSDRFSAERTGGSVSTLTIQRTQQEDSAVYLCASSPQTGANYGYTFGSGTRLTVV.

The chain combines TRBV6-6 with TRBJ2-1; D is unclear. The CDR3 is 13 residues long. With 2 bases removed from V and 6 bases from J, the gap between germline ends came to 8 bases. CDR1 and CDR2 (germline): MNHNY, SVGAGI (reference sequence). The CDR3 is CASSYGAGNEQFF. The CDR3 DNA sequence: TGTGCCAGCAGTTACGGTGCTGGCAATGAGCAGTTCTTC.

CDR3 protein: CASSPGQGFGYTF. The CDR3 DNA is TGTGCCAGCAGTCCCGGACAGGGGTTTGGCTACACCTTC. The rearrangement links TRBV28 to TRBJ1-2, with 9 positions matching TRBD1. Trimming removed 5 bases from V and 7 bases from J; junction bases left unmatched: 5. CDR1 and CDR2 (germline): MDHEN, SYDVKM. CDR3 size: 13 residues.

This clonotype was seen a few times. This chain connects TRBV3-1 to TRBJ2-3, with a tentative D call TRBD2 (6 bases). With 4 bases removed from V and 2 bases from J, the gap between germline ends came to 10 bases. This CDR3 spans 14 amino acids. The germline CDR1 and CDR2 sequences are LGHDT and YNNKEL (reference sequence). CDR3 protein: CASSRGVSTDTQYF. The CDR3 nucleotides read TGTGCCAGCAGCCGCGGGGTTTCCACAGATACGCAGTATTTT.

This clonotype was observed a handful of times. The chain carries TRBV18 and TRBJ1-1, with a weak D call TRBD1 (5 bases). CDR3 size: 14 residues. The V end lost 3 bases, the J end lost 1 base, and 9 bases lay between the germline ends. Germline V gene data show CDR1 as KGHSH and CDR2 as LQKENI. CDR3 nucleotides: TGTGCCAGCTCACCGGACACAGGGAACACTGAAGCTTTCTTT. Protein product: CASSPDTGNTEAFF.